The present TCR beta chain was sequenced within a study of blood T cell repertoires in COVID-19. Whole-study context: T cells, B-cell-depleted T cells, or PBMCs provided the cDNA or gDNA that served as material.

Germline lookup yields CDR1 LNHNV and CDR2 YYDKDF (reference sequence). The CDR3 contains 16 residues. V lost 1 base to trimming and J lost 6 bases; unmatched junction nucleotides: 10. The authors' processing: Reference gene primer amplification gave estimated nucleated cell counts. The repertoire was sequenced with immunoSEQ multiplex PCR; TCRdb's copy has only in-frame clones and lacks some. V, J and clone size are taken as reported in that table, and D and trimming were inferred from the DNA itself. The repertoire holds 250,000 to 300,000 clones, 70% to 90% seen once, with approximately 1% in the top ten.

This receptor was obtained from a woman aged 25 to 39 who had recovered from COVID-19. The sample comprised PBMCs or T cells enriched from blood (not recorded which). The chain joins TRBV15 to TRBJ1-2; the match to TRBD1 covers 8 bases. The CDR3 coding sequence is TGTGCCACCAGCAGAGGCCTCAGGGGGCCATTCGATGGCTACACCTTC. Its translation is CATSRGLRGPFDGYTF.